The 23 T cell receptor beta chains given below trace back to one sample, sequenced in a study of blood T cells in healthy people across ages. The use of a sample-barcoded 5' primer and a J-beta primer mix characterized a second PCR of about 7 to 12 cycles. TCRdb ran MiXCR on the 5' RACE reads and lists one entry per CDR3 protein. The sample has about 1.8 million distinct CDR3 sequences; 49% are singletons. Sequenced material: blood. These TCRs come from a woman in her thirties or forties in good health.

In its sample, this clonotype was seen a few times. The chain links TRBV2 to TRBJ2-5; D might be TRBD2 (5 bases). The ends were cut back, 11 bases at V and 3 bases at J, with 13 bases in the middle. The CDR3 contains 12 residues. The V gene's germline CDR1 is SNHLY and CDR2 FYNNEI. CDR3 protein: CASALLEETQYF. CDR3 bases: TGTGCCTCCGCCTTACTAGAAGAGACCCAGTACTTC.

This clonotype was seen more than once but under ten times. The chain uses TRBV3-1 and TRBJ2-1, with D unresolved. Trimming removed 2 bases from V and 5 bases from J, with 13 bases in between. This CDR3 has 15 amino acids. CDR1 LGHDT and CDR2 YNNKEL come from the germline V gene (reference sequence). This CDR3 reads CASSQWNSGHNEQFF. CDR3 DNA sequence: TGTGCCAGCAGCCAATGGAACAGTGGGCACAATGAGCAGTTCTTC.

This rearrangement joins TRBV14 to TRBJ1-5; D uncertain. V was trimmed by 4 bases and J by 6 bases, leaving 7 bases between them. Germline lookup yields CDR1 SGHDN and CDR2 FVKESK. This CDR3 has 12 residues. The CDR3 coding sequence is TGTGCCAGCAGCCGTCGGGGTCAGCCCCAGCATTTT. It specifies CASSRRGQPQHF.

Of note for this clonotype: An end of the junction does not agree with germline; a read error may underlie this. This chain's CDR3 is CASSQDLSPGLAGGPRITDTRYF. The CDR3, as DNA: TGCGCCAGCAGCCAAGATCTTTCCCCGGGACTAGCGGGGGGACCGAGAATCACAGATACGCGGTATTTT. The rearrangement uses TRBV4-3 and TRBJ2-3; TRBD2 agrees at 15 bases. Germline-derived CDR1 and CDR2 are LGHNA and YSLEER. The CDR3 spans 23 residues.

Ten or more counts support this clonotype. The genes are TRBV7-2 and TRBJ2-5; weak D call: TRBD2 (5 bases). Looked up from germline, CDR1 is SGHTA and CDR2 is FQGNSA. CDR3 length equals 13 residues. V was cut by 2 bases and J by 4 bases, with 8 bases left in between. The CDR3 region is CASSLRGTETQYF. CDR3 sequence (DNA): TGTGCCAGCAGCTTACGGGGTACAGAGACCCAGTACTTC.

This clonotype was picked up a small number of times. V is TRBV6-5 and J is TRBJ2-3, with D possibly being TRBD1 or TRBD2 (5 bases each). Germline CDR1 MNHEY, CDR2 SVGAGI. Trimming stripped 4 bases from V and 4 bases from J, with 15 bases between. This CDR3 contains 15 residues. CDR3 sequence: CASSFTLGDADTQYF. Here the CDR3 DNA reads TGTGCCAGCAGTTTCACGCTTGGGGACGCAGATACGCAGTATTTT.

The chain carries TRBV10-3 and TRBJ2-5; 9 bases align to TRBD1. V dropped 7 bases and J dropped 0; count of bases not matched to a gene: 6. The CDR3 spans 15 residues. Germline CDR1 reads ENHRY; CDR2 reads SYGVKD. The DNA for the CDR3 is TGTGCCATCAACCGGGGACAGGGCAACCAAGAGACCCAGTACTTC. Residues: CAINRGQGNQETQYF.

This clonotype was counted only a few times. V is TRBV12-3 or TRBV12-4 and J is TRBJ2-1, with D perhaps TRBD1 (5 bases). The CDR3 contains 16 residues. Trimming took 2 bases from V and 4 from J, leaving 15 bases between them. The CDR3 coding sequence is TGTGCCAGCAGTTTATACCAGGGTGAAAGGTACAATGAGCAGTTCTTC. Translating gives CASSLYQGERYNEQFF.

The chain has TRBV2 and TRBJ1-5; no definite D call. V was shortened by 2 bases and J by 2 bases, with 10 bases between the two germline ends. CDR3 length: 15 residues. Per germline, CDR1 SNHLY and CDR2 FYNNEI. CDR3 DNA: TGTGCCAGCAGTGAACGGGTACACGGCAATCAGCCCCAGCATTTT. Residues: CASSERVHGNQPQHF. The full variable domain, with the rest looked up from reference TRBV2 and TRBJ1-5, is EPEVTQTPSHQVTQMGQEVILRCVPISNHLYFYWYRQILGQKVEFLVSFYNNEISEKSEIFDDQFSVERPDGSNFTLKIRSTKLEDSAMYFCASSERVHGNQPQHFGDGTRLSIL.

A few counts support this clonotype. The chain combines TRBV20-1 with TRBJ2-3, with 10 positions matching TRBD2. Germline lookup yields CDR1 DFQATT and CDR2 SNEGSKA (reference sequence). V shed 0 bases and J 0 bases; nucleotides not matched to a gene: 12. This CDR3 is built from 19 residues. The DNA for the CDR3 is TGCAGTGCTAGAGATAGGGGAGGTGGACTAGCGGTCAGCACAGATACGCAGTATTTT. Translation gives CSARDRGGGLAVSTDTQYF.

The chain links TRBV20-1 to TRBJ2-3, with 10 bases that match TRBD2. J lost 1 base, V lost 7 bases, and 8 bases had no gene match. Looked up from germline, CDR1 is DFQATT and CDR2 is SNEGSKA (reference sequence). The CDR3 is 15 residues long. The CDR3 protein is CSGERGGSGTDTQYF. The CDR3 bases are TGCAGTGGGGAGCGGGGGGGCTCTGGCACAGATACGCAGTATTTT.

CDR3 nucleotides: TGCGCCAGCAGTGCTCACAGGGGAAAGGTCTATGGCTACACCTTC. Translation: CASSAHRGKVYGYTF. The rearrangement joins TRBV10-1 to TRBJ1-2; 7 positions agree with TRBD1. CDR1 and CDR2 (germline): WNHNN, SYGVQD (reference sequence). The trim removed 4 bases at V and 4 bases at J, leaving 9 bases unmatched. The CDR3 extends over 15 amino acids.

This clonotype was seen a single time. This CDR3 is CASSFFGAPTEQFF. The CDR3 DNA reads as TGTGCCAGCAGCTTTTTTGGGGCCCCTACTGAGCAGTTCTTC. V is TRBV11-3 and J is TRBJ2-1, with D tentatively TRBD1 (5 bases). CDR1 is SGHNT and CDR2 is YENEEA in the germline V gene. Trimming pared 3 bases from V and 9 bases from J, leaving 15 bases between. This CDR3 has 14 residues.

This clonotype appeared a few times. The rearrangement links TRBV20-1 to TRBJ2-4; D not resolved. Germline CDR1 reads DFQATT; CDR2 reads SNEGSKA (reference sequence). With 4 bases removed from V and 8 bases from J, the gap between germline ends came to 15 bases. The CDR3 runs to 13 residues. Written as DNA, the CDR3 is TGCAGTGCTAAAAGCCCCCCCCGGCACATTCAGTACTTC. This translates into CSAKSPPRHIQYF.

This clonotype has a handful of counts. The chain carries TRBV5-6 and TRBJ2-1, with D tentatively TRBD1 (5 bases). The CDR3 has 14 residues. The V end lost 0 bases, the J end lost 3 bases, and 7 bases lay between the germline ends. Germline-derived CDR1 and CDR2 are SGHDT and YYEEEE. The DNA of the CDR3 is TGTGCCAGCAGCTTGGAGGGGTTCTACAATGAGCAGTTCTTC. Amino acid sequence: CASSLEGFYNEQFF.

This rearrangement joins TRBV5-6 to TRBJ2-7; possibly TRBD2 for D (6 bases). This CDR3 has 14 residues. Germline loops: CDR1 SGHDT, CDR2 YYEEEE. The V gene lost 4 bases and the J gene lost 2 bases, with 13 bases spanning the gap. As DNA, the CDR3 is TGTGCCAGCAGCGCCTCCCCGGGGGCCTACGAGCAGTACTTC. This encodes CASSASPGAYEQYF.

This clonotype was seen once. The genes are TRBV5-1 and TRBJ2-1; possibly TRBD1 for D (5 bases). The CDR3 is made up of 13 amino acids. Looked up from germline, CDR1 is SGHRS and CDR2 is YFSETQ. V was shortened by 5 bases and J by 5 bases, with 11 bases between the two germline ends. In DNA form, the CDR3 reads TGCGCCAGCAGGGCAGGGAAGGACAATGAGCAGTTCTTC. As protein: CASRAGKDNEQFF.

CDR3 loop: CSALYHRGRDGYTF. The CDR3 region has the DNA TGCAGTGCTTTATATCACAGGGGCAGGGATGGCTACACCTTC. The genes are TRBV20-1 and TRBJ1-2; 7 nucleotides agree with TRBD1. Germline values: CDR1 DFQATT, CDR2 SNEGSKA (reference sequence). After removal of 5 bases from V and 6 bases from J, the junction contained 12 bases not matched to a gene. The CDR3 sequence is 14 residues long.

This clonotype is a singleton in its sample. This chain uses TRBV7-2 with TRBJ2-3; a weak D match, TRBD1 (6 bases). This CDR3 has 15 amino acids. Germline lookup yields CDR1 SGHTA and CDR2 FQGNSA. V lost 3 bases, J lost 0 bases, and 10 bases lay in between. The CDR3: CASSLDSHSTDTQYF. CDR3 sequence (DNA): TGTGCCAGCAGCTTGGACAGTCATAGCACAGATACGCAGTATTTT.

The CDR3 DNA reads as TGCAGTGCTAGAGAACCCCTTCGGAGGGGCCAAGAGACCCAGTACTTC. This sequence encodes CSAREPLRRGQETQYF. The rearrangement joins TRBV20-1 to TRBJ2-5; a weak D match, TRBD2 (6 bases). Between the trimmed V and J ends, which lost 0 bases and 1 base, there was a span of 15 bases. CDR3 size: 16 residues. Germline CDR1 and CDR2: DFQATT and SNEGSKA (reference sequence).

In this sample, this clonotype turned up once. V is TRBV20-1 and J is TRBJ1-2; D call uncertain. Germline CDR1 reads DFQATT; CDR2 reads SNEGSKA (reference sequence). Trimming removed 3 bases at V and 12 bases at J, with 11 bases between. CDR3 length: 10 residues. The CDR3 sequence: CSARSAIHTF. CDR3 nucleotide sequence: TGCAGTGCTAGGTCCGCGATTCACACCTTC.

This chain joins TRBV11-2 and TRBJ2-6; 7 bases map to TRBD1. CDR1 is SGHAT and CDR2 is FQNNGV in the germline V gene. The trim removed 10 bases at V and 0 bases at J, leaving 12 bases unmatched. The CDR3 length is 17 residues. CDR3 region: CATSGTAVLSGANVLTF. CDR3 DNA: TGTGCCACCTCGGGGACAGCTGTTCTCTCTGGGGCCAACGTCCTGACTTTC.

This clonotype showed up just a few times. The V gene is TRBV9, the J gene TRBJ2-3; 7 positions match TRBD2. The CDR3 contains 14 residues. The junction had 8 bases not matched to a gene; V was cut back by 4 bases and J by 6 bases. The V gene's germline CDR1 is SGDLS and CDR2 YYNGEE. The chain's CDR3 is CASSTGLKGDTQYF. The CDR3 nucleotides are TGTGCCAGCAGCACGGGACTAAAAGGGGATACGCAGTATTTT.